This TCR beta chain emerged from a study of T cell repertoires in cytomegalovirus infection. This CDR3 has 15 amino acids. Germline V gives CDR1 SGHTA, CDR2 FQGNSA. The V end lost 4 bases, the J end lost 7 bases, and 19 bases lay between the germline ends. A single record per CDR3 protein comes from TCRdb applying MiXCR to the reads. The table shows 510,000 or so distinct CDR3 sequences, with around a quarter occurring only once. Study observations and caveats: HLA-C-restricted CMV-specific TCR beta clonotypes prevailed in the ex vivo response.

This clonotype was seen many times. What it recognizes is unknown. The J gene is TRBJ1-2, the V gene TRBV7-2, with D possibly TRBD1 on 5 matching bases. Specimen: PBMCs. The sequence came from a human donor in good health (CMV status not recorded). Some clones in this sample may be carry-over from other donors' samples. CDR3 sequence (DNA): TGTGCCAGCAGCTCCGGGATGCAGGGATTAATTGGCTACACCTTC. This sequence encodes CASSSGMQGLIGYTF.